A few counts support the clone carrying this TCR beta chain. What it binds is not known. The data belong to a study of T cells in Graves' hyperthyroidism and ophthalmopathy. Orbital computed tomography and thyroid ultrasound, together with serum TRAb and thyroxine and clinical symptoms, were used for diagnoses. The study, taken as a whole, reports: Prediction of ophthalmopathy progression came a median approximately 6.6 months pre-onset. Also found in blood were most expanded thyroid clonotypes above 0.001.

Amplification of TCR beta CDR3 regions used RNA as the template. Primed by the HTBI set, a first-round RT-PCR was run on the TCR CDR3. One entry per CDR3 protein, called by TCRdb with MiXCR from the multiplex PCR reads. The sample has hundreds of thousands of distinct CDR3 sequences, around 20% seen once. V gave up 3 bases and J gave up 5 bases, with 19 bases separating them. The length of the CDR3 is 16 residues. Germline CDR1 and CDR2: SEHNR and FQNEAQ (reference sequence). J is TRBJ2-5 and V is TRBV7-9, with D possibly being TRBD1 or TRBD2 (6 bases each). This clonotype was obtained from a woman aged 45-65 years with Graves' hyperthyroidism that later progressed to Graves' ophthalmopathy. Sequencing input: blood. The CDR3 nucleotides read TGTGCCAGCAGCTTTCAGGGCTCGGGGGCAGGGGAGACCCAGTACTTC. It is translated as CASSFQGSGAGETQYF.